These T cell receptor beta chains were read from a single sample in a study of vaccination effects on CD4 cells after COVID-19. Some clones are missing from TCRdb's copy, which holds only in-frame ones; the method was immunoSEQ multiplex PCR. The repertoire includes 20,000 to 25,000 clones, around 80% of them detected once, and roughly a fifth sits in the top ten. Their antigens remain unidentified. The specimen was CD4+ T cells from PBMCs cultured with HCoV-NL63 spike peptides, collected before COVID-19 vaccination. Receptor source: a human donor who received a COVID-19 vaccine. CDR3s include the opening cysteine and the closing phenylalanine or tryptophan. D genes are given only for firm matches. The listing skips clone size in some rows; elsewhere it reads once, few, many or a size class.

>NA|TRBV4-3|TRBJ2-7|large
CASSQESSLHIPYEQYF
TGCGCCAGCAGCCAAGAATCGTCGTTGCATATTCCCTACGAGCAGTACTTC
>TRBD2|TRBV6-5|TRBJ2-3|NA
CASRARAGGTDTQYF
TGTGCCAGCAGGGCAAGAGCGGGAGGAACAGATACGCAGTATTTT
>TRBD1|TRBV7-9|TRBJ1-2|NA
CASSRGTGNAYGYTF
TGTGCCAGCAGCAGGGGGACAGGTAACGCCTATGGCTACACCTTC
>NA|TRBV5-4|TRBJ1-1|few
CASSPTSLNTEAFF
TGTGCCAGCAGCCCAACCTCCCTGAACACTGAAGCTTTCTTT
>NA|TRBV6-6|TRBJ1-1|NA
CASRDLRGTEAFF
TGTGCCAGCAGGGACCTGCGGGGCACTGAAGCTTTCTTT
>TRBD1|TRBV12-3/TRBV12-4|TRBJ2-7|NA
CASSLDRVGEQYF
TGTGCCAGCAGTTTGGACAGGGTGGGCGAGCAGTACTTC
>NA|TRBV5-4|TRBJ1-2|NA
CASSPGPDPRNYGYTF
TGTGCCAGCAGCCCGGGTCCGGACCCAAGAAACTATGGCTACACCTTC
>TRBD2|TRBV27|TRBJ2-7|NA
CASSLSLAGYYEQYF
TGTGCCAGCAGTTTATCACTAGCGGGGTACTACGAGCAGTACTTC
>NA|TRBV10-3|TRBJ1-1|NA
CAIPAENTEAFF
TGTGCCATCCCGGCGGAGAACACTGAAGCTTTCTTT
>TRBD2|TRBV27|TRBJ2-5|NA
CASSPNSGARGETQYF
TGTGCCAGCAGTCCAAATAGCGGGGCGAGGGGAGAGACCCAGTACTTC
>TRBD2|TRBV9|TRBJ2-3|NA
CASSVMSGGASTDTQYF
TGTGCCAGCAGCGTAATGAGCGGGGGGGCGAGCACAGATACGCAGTATTTT
>NA|TRBV5-1|TRBJ1-1|NA
CASSPQQGGTEAFF
TGCGCCAGCAGCCCACAACAGGGCGGCACTGAAGCTTTCTTT
>NA|TRBV11-2|TRBJ2-7|few
CASSLEGTSREQYF
TGTGCCAGCAGCTTAGAGGGCACATCGAGGGAGCAGTACTTC
>TRBD2|TRBV10-3|TRBJ2-5|NA
CAIRPGGGEKTQYF
TGTGCCATCAGGCCCGGCGGGGGAGAAAAGACCCAGTACTTC
>NA|TRBV20-1|TRBJ1-5|NA
CSASPDSNQPQHF
TGCAGTGCTAGTCCCGATAGCAATCAGCCCCAGCATTTT
>NA|TRBV28|TRBJ2-3|few
CASSLPGSTDTQYF
TGTGCCAGCAGTCTACCAGGGAGCACAGATACGCAGTATTTT
>TRBD2|TRBV9|TRBJ2-3|once
CASSRLAGVVSPDTQYF
TGTGCCAGCAGTAGACTAGCGGGAGTGGTTTCTCCAGATACGCAGTATTTT
>NA|TRBV4-2|TRBJ2-2|NA
CASSPWEPGTGELFF
TGTGCCAGCAGCCCCTGGGAGCCAGGCACCGGGGAGCTGTTTTTT
>TRBD1|TRBV2|TRBJ2-3|few
CASSDGQGFVTQYF
TGTGCCAGCAGTGATGGACAGGGTTTTGTTACGCAGTATTTT
>NA|TRBV6-5|TRBJ2-2|NA
CASRPDRSTGELFF
TGTGCCAGCAGACCTGACCGGAGCACCGGGGAGCTGTTTTTT
>NA|TRBV28|TRBJ2-7|NA
CASSLTHSGYEQYF
TGTGCCAGCAGTTTAACGCACAGTGGCTACGAGCAGTACTTC
>NA|TRBV18|TRBJ2-5|NA
CASSIRVQETQYF
TGTGCCAGCTCAATCCGGGTCCAAGAGACCCAGTACTTC
>NA|TRBV5-4|TRBJ1-5|NA
CASSLGGLNQPQHF
TGTGCCAGCAGCTTGGGTGGGCTAAATCAGCCCCAGCATTTT
>TRBD2|TRBV5-1|TRBJ2-1|NA
CASSTPPGLAGSSYNEQFF
TGCGCCAGCAGCACACCACCGGGACTAGCGGGCAGCTCCTACAATGAGCAGTTCTTC
>TRBD1|TRBV5-4|TRBJ1-4|NA
CASSPGQGVNNEKLFF
TGTGCCAGCAGCCCGGGACAGGGGGTAAATAATGAAAAACTGTTTTTT
>NA|TRBV30|TRBJ1-1|NA
CAWGTASAEAFF
TGTGCCTGGGGCACAGCCTCCGCTGAAGCTTTCTTT
>NA|TRBV19|TRBJ1-5|NA
CASSIEGPNQPQHF
TGTGCCAGTAGTATTGAGGGGCCCAATCAGCCCCAGCATTTT
>NA|TRBV2|TRBJ1-5|NA
CASRAGSGQPQHF
TGTGCCAGCAGGGCAGGGAGTGGTCAGCCCCAGCATTTT
>TRBD2|TRBV7-2|TRBJ2-3|NA
CASSYRGGPASTDTQYF
TGTGCCAGCAGCTATCGCGGGGGGCCCGCTAGCACAGATACGCAGTATTTT
>NA|TRBV27|TRBJ2-5|NA
CASSIAGPGYTETQYF
TGTGCCAGCAGTATTGCGGGGCCGGGGTATACAGAGACCCAGTACTTC
>NA|TRBV2|TRBJ2-5|NA
CASRRVETAGIDQYF
TGTGCCAGCAGGAGGGTCGAGACGGCCGGTATCGACCAGTACTTC
>NA|TRBV5-4|TRBJ2-7|few
CASSLGADSSYEQYF
TGTGCCAGCAGCTTGGGGGCAGACAGCTCCTACGAGCAGTACTTC
>TRBD1|TRBV19|TRBJ2-3|NA
CASSMLGQGTDTQYF
TGTGCCAGTAGTATGTTGGGACAGGGCACAGATACGCAGTATTTT
>NA|TRBV18|TRBJ2-6|NA
CASSPWRQQSSGANVLTF
TGTGCCAGCTCACCATGGAGACAGCAGAGCTCTGGGGCCAACGTCCTGACTTTC
>NA|TRBV2|TRBJ1-3|NA
CASRGDSGNTIYF
TGTGCCAGCAGGGGGGACTCTGGAAACACCATATATTTT
>NA|TRBV3-1/TRBV3-2|TRBJ2-7|NA
CASSSGGQGFWQYF
TGTGCCAGCAGCTCCGGGGGGCAAGGATTTTGGCAGTACTTC
>NA|TRBV18|TRBJ2-6|NA
CASSPRRAASSGANVLTF
TGTGCCAGCTCACCCCGGCGGGCAGCCAGCTCTGGGGCCAACGTCCTGACTTTC
>TRBD2|TRBV5-4|TRBJ2-7|NA
CASSPGTSGGYEQYF
TGTGCCAGCAGCCCGGGGACTAGCGGGGGCTACGAGCAGTACTTC
>NA|TRBV3-1/TRBV3-2|TRBJ1-1|NA
CASSQEPGGGNTEAFF
TGTGCCAGCAGCCAAGAGCCTGGAGGGGGGAACACTGAAGCTTTCTTT
>NA|TRBV24-1|TRBJ2-1|NA
CATSETGPPYNEQFF
TGTGCCACCAGTGAAACAGGGCCCCCCTACAATGAGCAGTTCTTC
>NA|TRBV6-1|TRBJ2-7|NA
CASSETTGPYEQYF
TGTGCCAGCAGTGAGACCACAGGACCCTACGAGCAGTACTTC
>TRBD2|TRBV10-2|TRBJ2-3|once
CASSELSGRASDTQYF
TGCGCCAGCAGTGAGCTTAGCGGGAGGGCATCAGATACGCAGTATTTT
>TRBD1|TRBV18|TRBJ2-7|NA
CASSSGQGGYEQYF
TGTGCCAGCTCTTCCGGACAGGGAGGCTACGAGCAGTACTTC
>NA|TRBV5-4|TRBJ1-6|NA
CASSAGPSYNSPLHF
TGTGCCAGCAGCGCCGGACCGTCCTATAATTCACCCCTCCACTTT